Listed here is a single T cell receptor beta chain. Its antigen remains unidentified. CDR1 and CDR2 from the germline V gene are LGHDT and YNNKEL (reference sequence). The CDR3 consists of 15 residues. Trimming pared 1 base from V and 3 bases from J, leaving 12 bases between. Unique molecular identifiers were added to individual cDNA molecules. TCRdb analysed the 5' RACE reads with MiXCR anew, one entry per CDR3 protein. The sample shows 85,000 to 100,000 distinct CDR3 sequences, about 10% of them seen only once. The record originates from a study of early T cells in non-severe SARS-CoV-2 infection. About the research overall: Unpaired chains resulted from sequencing bulk RNA of unsorted whole blood. Study-level findings and limits: Reliance on VDJdb matching favored anti-spike CD8 responses; private and CD4 specificities were missed.

This TCR was sampled from an adult who was a healthcare worker with PCR-confirmed SARS-CoV-2 infection or an uninfected control (not recorded which). Material for sequencing was whole blood. V and J are TRBV3-1 and TRBJ1-2; no definite D call. The CDR3 nucleotides are TGTGCCAGCAGCCAAGGGAGAAACATAGACTATGGCTACACCTTC. Its protein is CASSQGRNIDYGYTF.